A single sample gave rise to the 21 T cell receptor beta chains below, sequenced in a study of blood T cell repertoires in COVID-19. The repertoire was sequenced with immunoSEQ multiplex PCR; TCRdb's copy has only in-frame clones and lacks some. This sample has 250,000 to 350,000 clones, with around 85% found just once. Sequencing was performed on peripheral blood. The receptors originated from a human donor with COVID-19, enrolled during active disease. The donor label of this sample is uncertain.

V is TRBV7-8 and J is TRBJ1-1; no firm D call. The CDR3 is made up of 13 amino acids. Per the germline V gene, CDR1 is SGHVS and CDR2 is FQNEAQ. With 2 bases removed from V and 8 bases from J, the gap between germline ends came to 12 bases. CDR3 sequence reads: CASSLSRSSEAFF. CDR3 in DNA: TGTGCCAGCAGCTTATCCCGAAGCTCCGAAGCTTTCTTT.

The chain links TRBV7-3 to TRBJ2-1; 9 bases fit TRBD2. The junction had 10 bases not matched to a gene; V was cut back by 5 bases and J by 8 bases. This CDR3 comprises 15 residues. The germline gives CDR1 SGHTA, CDR2 FQGTGA. The CDR3 DNA reads TGTGCCAGCAGCCCATCGGTAGCGGGAGTGGATGAGCAGTTCTTC. Translation: CASSPSVAGVDEQFF.

This chain joins TRBV6-5 and TRBJ2-7; D is ambiguous. CDR3 length: 14 residues. The V end lost 6 bases, the J end lost 3 bases, and 15 bases lay between the germline ends. Per germline, CDR1 MNHEY and CDR2 SVGAGI. The CDR3 reads CASRAVVRSYEQYF. For the CDR3, the DNA is TGTGCCAGCAGAGCAGTTGTGCGGAGCTACGAGCAGTACTTC.

A single count supports this clone. The rearrangement links TRBV15 to TRBJ2-7; 8 nucleotides line up with TRBD2. The CDR3 contains 14 residues. Trimming removed 0 bases from V and 7 bases from J; junction bases left unmatched: 5. Germline CDR1 LNHNV, CDR2 YYDKDF (reference sequence). CDR3 residues: CATSRDLGGEEQYF. The CDR3 DNA follows: TGTGCCACCAGCAGAGATCTCGGGGGGGAAGAGCAGTACTTC.

The chain has TRBV7-3 and TRBJ2-2; weak D call: TRBD2 (6 bases). The V end was cut by 6 bases, the J end by 5 bases, with 22 bases between. Germline CDR1 reads SGHTA; CDR2 reads FQGTGA. The length of the CDR3 is 17 residues. CDR3 amino acids: CASSSGFRGSGTGELFF. The CDR3, as DNA: TGTGCCAGCAGTTCTGGGTTCCGGGGGAGCGGGACCGGGGAGCTGTTTTTT.

This clone was seen more than once but under ten times. The chain couples TRBV3-1 (or the pseudogene TRBV3-2) to TRBJ1-4, with TRBD1 as a possible D gene (5 bases). The germline V gene has CDR1 LGHDT and CDR2 YNNKEL (reference sequence). V lost 1 base to trimming and J lost 6 bases, with 9 bases between them. The CDR3 covers 14 residues. DNA of the CDR3: TGTGCCAGCAGCCAAGCATTCAGGGATGAAAAACTGTTTTTT. Its translation is CASSQAFRDEKLFF.

The chain uses TRBV28 and TRBJ1-2; a weak D match, TRBD1 (5 bases). Trimming cost V 3 bases and J 7 bases, with 12 bases left between them. The CDR3 loop spans 13 amino acids. Germline-derived CDR1 and CDR2 are MDHEN and SYDVKM. DNA of the CDR3: TGTGCCAGCAGTTTTGGTCAGGGTCTTGGCTACACCTTC. It yields the protein CASSFGQGLGYTF.

The V gene is TRBV7-2, the J gene TRBJ1-5, with D hard to call. This CDR3 spans 16 amino acids. V gave up 5 bases and J gave up 0 bases, with 14 bases separating them. Germline V gives CDR1 SGHTA, CDR2 FQGNSA. The CDR3 here is CASSGLTGYSNQPQHF. The CDR3 nucleotides are TGTGCCAGCAGCGGTTTGACGGGGTATAGCAATCAGCCCCAGCATTTT.

V usage is TRBV2 and J usage is TRBJ1-1, with 7 bases that match TRBD1. The J segment lost 4 bases and the V segment lost 6 bases, leaving 8 bases of the junction unmatched. The CDR3 is 14 residues long. Germline V gives CDR1 SNHLY, CDR2 FYNNEI. The chain's CDR3 is CASRAPTGTTEAFF. For the CDR3, the DNA is TGTGCCAGCAGGGCCCCGACAGGGACCACTGAAGCTTTCTTT.

V and J are TRBV28 and TRBJ2-3; 9 nucleotides line up with TRBD2. The V segment lost 5 bases and the J segment 5 bases; nucleotides outside the gene matches: 11. Germline V gene data show CDR1 as MDHEN and CDR2 as SYDVKM. This CDR3 has 16 residues. CDR3 residues: CASSPATAGGRDTQYF. CDR3 bases: TGTGCCAGCAGTCCCGCCACAGCGGGAGGTCGAGATACGCAGTATTTT.

V gene TRBV5-1 combines with J gene TRBJ2-3, with 15 bases aligning to TRBD2. CDR3 length: 20 residues. Unmatched junction bases numbered 12, after V lost 4 bases and J lost 0 bases. Germline V CDR1 and CDR2: SGHRS, YFSETQ. Written as DNA, the CDR3 is TGCGCCAGCAGCCGGCGGGGACTAGCGGGAGGCAACCCTAGCACAGATACGCAGTATTTT. It is translated as CASSRRGLAGGNPSTDTQYF.

This rearrangement joins TRBV15 to TRBJ1-2; no definite D call. Trimming shortened V by 4 bases and J by 4 bases, and 19 bases separated the two germline ends. CDR1 LNHNV and CDR2 YYDKDF come from the germline V gene (reference sequence). CDR3 length: 16 amino acids. The CDR3 coding sequence is TGTGCCACCAGCAATGGAGTGGGAGAGCACGTCTATGGCTACACCTTC. The encoded protein is CATSNGVGEHVYGYTF.

This sequence joins TRBV18 and TRBJ1-5; D unclear. The CDR3 loop spans 14 amino acids. V was cut by 3 bases and J by 6 bases, with 12 bases left in between. The germline gives CDR1 KGHSH, CDR2 LQKENI. CDR3 bases: TGTGCCAGCTCACCCCTTCCGGCGGCTCAGCCCCAGCATTTT. As protein: CASSPLPAAQPQHF.

This chain joins TRBV6-2 or TRBV6-3 and TRBJ2-2; D remains unclear. V was trimmed by 2 bases and J by 2 bases, leaving 9 bases between them. CDR3 length: 15 amino acids. Germline loops: CDR1 MNHEY, CDR2 SVGEGT. CDR3: CASSYVVYNTGELFF. CDR3 DNA sequence: TGTGCCAGCAGTTACGTGGTCTACAACACCGGGGAGCTGTTTTTT.

The chain carries TRBV19 and TRBJ1-1; the D gene is possibly TRBD1 (6 bases). The CDR3 totals 13 residues. CDR1 LNHDA and CDR2 SQIVND come from the germline V gene (reference sequence). V dropped 5 bases and J dropped 5 bases, with 12 bases sitting between them. The CDR3 coding sequence is TGTGCCAGTAGTTCCACAGGGTTGACTGAAGCTTTCTTT. This gives the protein CASSSTGLTEAFF.

This chain connects TRBV19 to TRBJ2-7; 7 positions match TRBD1. Germline values: CDR1 LNHDA, CDR2 SQIVND (reference sequence). The CDR3 totals 12 residues. After removal of 3 bases from V and 10 bases from J, the junction contained 6 bases not matched to a gene. The CDR3 coding sequence is TGTGCCAGTAGTATGGACAGGCAACCACAGTACTTC. Translated, it gives CASSMDRQPQYF.

The chain combines TRBV12-5 with TRBJ1-3; possibly TRBD1 for D (5 bases). The CDR3 length is 16 residues. Germline loops: CDR1 LGHNT, CDR2 FRNRAP. With 1 base removed from V and 0 bases from J, the gap between germline ends came to 10 bases. The CDR3 protein is CASGLGDSLSGNTIYF. The CDR3 nucleotides read TGTGCTAGTGGTTTGGGAGACAGCCTCTCTGGAAACACCATATATTTT.

This clone was seen only once. The chain recombines TRBV11-3 with TRBJ2-1, with TRBD2 identical over 8 bases. J was trimmed by 2 bases and V by 0 bases; bases with no gene match: 6. Germline V CDR1 and CDR2: SGHNT, YENEEA. The CDR3 is made up of 17 amino acids. CDR3 DNA sequence: TGTGCCAGCAGCTTAGATCAGGCGGGAGGCGCCTACAATGAGCAGTTCTTC. Protein sequence: CASSLDQAGGAYNEQFF. Variable domain in full (rest from reference TRBV11-3 and TRBJ2-1): EAGVVQSPRYKIIEKKQPVAFWCNPISGHNTLYWYLQNLGQGPELLIRYENEEAVDDSQLPKDRFSAERLKGVDSTLKIQPAELGDSAVYLCASSLDQAGGAYNEQFFGPGTRLTVL.

Points on this clone: A much larger clone differs from this one at a single base, so this may be a read error. This specimen includes other DNA sequences encoding the same CDR3. V usage is TRBV7-8 and J usage is TRBJ2-2; 7 bases line up with TRBD2. The CDR3 runs to 15 residues. V was clipped by 1 base and J by 4 bases; unmatched bases: 3. Germline-derived CDR1 and CDR2 are SGHVS and FQNEAQ. Here the CDR3 reads CASSLGREATGELFF. The CDR3, as DNA: TGTGCCAGCAGCTTAGGCCGGGAGGCCACCGGGGAGCTGTTTTTT.

CDR3 coding DNA: TGTGCCAGCAGGCCAAGACTAGCGGGAGACGGGGAGCTGTTTTTT. It yields the protein CASRPRLAGDGELFF. The gene calls are TRBV7-3 and TRBJ2-2, with 12 bases lining up with TRBD2. Germline V lookup: CDR1 SGHTA, CDR2 FQGTGA. The CDR3 is 15 residues long. The ends lost 6 bases at V and 7 bases at J; junction bases unmatched: 6.

The V call is TRBV5-1, the J call TRBJ2-2, with 8 bases fitting TRBD2. The CDR3 sequence is 16 residues long. CDR1 is SGHRS and CDR2 is YFSETQ in the germline V gene. Trimming took 3 bases from V and 3 from J; bases not matched to a gene: 7. The chain's CDR3 is CASSSTGGPDTGELFF. The CDR3 DNA sequence: TGCGCCAGCAGCTCCACGGGAGGGCCGGACACCGGGGAGCTGTTTTTT.